This section outlines one TCR beta chain sequence together with its context. Antigen unknown. This record belongs to a study of identical twins. Template switching, a step in the protocol, added a universal primer site, and cDNA carried unique molecular identifiers. TCRdb reprocessed the 5' RACE reads via MiXCR and lists one record per CDR3 protein. The table lists about 1.7 million distinct CDR3 sequences, about 32% of them singletons, with about 0.27% in the top ten. The CDR3 spans 14 residues. Germline CDR1 is SGHKS and CDR2 is YYEKEE (reference sequence). Overall study results and limits: Models underestimated out-of-frame TCR alpha sharing in monozygotic twins.

This TCR derives from a newborn girl in good health. The specimen was cord blood. This chain uses TRBV5-5 with TRBJ2-1; 8 nucleotides line up with TRBD2. The J call may be faulty, since TRBJ2-7 better matches the DNA end. Here the CDR3 reads CASSLTSGFNEQYF. The CDR3 bases are TGTGCCAGCAGCTTGACTAGCGGTTTCAATGAGCAGTACTTC.